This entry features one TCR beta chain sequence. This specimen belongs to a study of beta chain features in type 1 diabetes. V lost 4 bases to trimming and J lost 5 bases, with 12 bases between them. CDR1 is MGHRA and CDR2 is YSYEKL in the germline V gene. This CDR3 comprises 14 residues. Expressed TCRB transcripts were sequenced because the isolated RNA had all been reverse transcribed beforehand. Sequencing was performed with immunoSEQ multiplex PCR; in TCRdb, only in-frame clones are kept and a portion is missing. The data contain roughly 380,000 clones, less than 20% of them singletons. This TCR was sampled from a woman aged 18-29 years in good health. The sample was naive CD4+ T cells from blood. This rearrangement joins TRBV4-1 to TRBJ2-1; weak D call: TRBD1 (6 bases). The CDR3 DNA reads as TGCGCCAGCAGCCGCCTAGACAGGAACAATGAGCAGTTCTTC. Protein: CASSRLDRNNEQFF.